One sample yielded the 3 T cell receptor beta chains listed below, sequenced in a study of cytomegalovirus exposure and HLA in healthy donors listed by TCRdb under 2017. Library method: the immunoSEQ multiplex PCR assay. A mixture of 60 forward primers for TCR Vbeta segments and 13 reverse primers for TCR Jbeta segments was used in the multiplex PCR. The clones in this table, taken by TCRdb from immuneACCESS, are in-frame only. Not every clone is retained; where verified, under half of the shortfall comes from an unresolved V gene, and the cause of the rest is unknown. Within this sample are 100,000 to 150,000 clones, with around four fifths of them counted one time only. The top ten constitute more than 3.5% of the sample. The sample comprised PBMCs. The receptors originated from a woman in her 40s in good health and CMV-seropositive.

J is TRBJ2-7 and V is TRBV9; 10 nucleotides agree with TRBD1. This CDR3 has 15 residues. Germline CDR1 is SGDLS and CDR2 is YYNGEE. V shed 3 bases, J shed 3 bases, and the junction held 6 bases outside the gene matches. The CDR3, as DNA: TGTGCCAGCAGCGAACGGGACAGGGGTTTCTACGAGCAGTACTTC. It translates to CASSERDRGFYEQYF.

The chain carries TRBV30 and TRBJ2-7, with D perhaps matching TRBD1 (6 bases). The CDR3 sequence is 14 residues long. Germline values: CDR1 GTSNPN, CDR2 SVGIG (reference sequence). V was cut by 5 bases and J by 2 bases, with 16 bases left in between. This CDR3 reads CAWDPGVEPYEQYF. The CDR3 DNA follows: TGTGCCTGGGACCCAGGGGTGGAGCCCTACGAGCAGTACTTC.

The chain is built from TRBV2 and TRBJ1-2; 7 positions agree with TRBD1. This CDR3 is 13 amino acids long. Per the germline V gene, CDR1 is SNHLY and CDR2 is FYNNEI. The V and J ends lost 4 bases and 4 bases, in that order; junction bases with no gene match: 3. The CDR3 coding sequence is TGTGCCAGCAGTGGACAGGGTTCCTATGGCTACACCTTC. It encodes CASSGQGSYGYTF.